The 20 T cell receptor beta chains reported below all come from one sample, sequenced in a study of human T cells and chemical hapten exposure. The time point here: pre-sensitization, week 0. The treatment: therapeutic diphenylcyclopropenone sensitization with weekly scalp DPC. In TCRdb, the RACE reads were re-called with MiXCR into one record per CDR3 protein. The top ten clones hold 1.2% of a sample with 280,000 or so distinct CDR3 sequences, approximately 7.5% of them seen once. Specimen: whole blood, collected in connection with sensitization to the hapten diphenylcyclopropenone (DPC). Receptor source: a man younger than 35 with alopecia areata. Some clones in this sample may be carry-over from other donors' samples.

The chain combines TRBV20-1 with TRBJ2-3; no clear D. The V gene's germline CDR1 is DFQATT and CDR2 SNEGSKA (reference sequence). This CDR3 spans 14 amino acids. V was pared by 3 bases and J by 4 bases, with 14 bases between. CDR3 protein: CSARVGIKADTQYF. The CDR3 nucleotides read TGCAGTGCTAGGGTAGGGATAAAGGCAGATACGCAGTATTTT.

The table lists this clonotype with a few counts. The genes are TRBV2 and TRBJ2-7; D tentatively fits TRBD1 or TRBD2 (5 bases each). The CDR3 is made up of 12 amino acids. V was trimmed by 8 bases and J by 7 bases, leaving 15 bases between them. CDR1 SNHLY and CDR2 FYNNEI come from the germline V gene. The CDR3 is CASGGVVREQYV. DNA for the CDR3: TGTGCCAGCGGGGGAGTGGTACGAGAGCAGTACGTC.

There are a few counts of this clonotype. The chain carries TRBV20-1 and TRBJ1-1, with D possibly matching TRBD1 (6 bases). Per the germline V gene, CDR1 is DFQATT and CDR2 is SNEGSKA (reference sequence). The V end lost 4 bases, the J end lost 5 bases, and 14 bases lay between the germline ends. This CDR3 has 13 amino acids. The CDR3, as DNA: TGCAGTGCTATGTCGGGGGCGGGGACTGAAGCTTTCTTT. This gives the protein CSAMSGAGTEAFF.

This rearrangement joins TRBV7-8 to TRBJ1-3; possibly TRBD1 for D (6 bases). Trimming cost V 0 bases and J 0 bases, with 12 bases left between them. This CDR3 region has 17 residues. The germline gives CDR1 SGHVS, CDR2 FQNEAQ. The chain's CDR3 is CASSLAGGQLSGNTIYF. CDR3 in DNA: TGTGCCAGCAGCTTAGCGGGAGGACAGCTCTCTGGAAACACCATATATTTT.

This clonotype was observed many times. The junction departs from the called germline gene at one end, perhaps through a read error. The J gene is TRBJ1-1, the V gene TRBV6-2 or TRBV6-3, with 7 bases fitting TRBD1. Germline V lookup: CDR1 MNHEY, CDR2 SVGEGT. The CDR3 spans 13 residues. In DNA form, the CDR3 reads TGTGCCAGCAGCTACTCAGGGGGCACTGAAGCTTTCTTT. This codes for CASSYSGGTEAFF.

There are a few counts of this clonotype. V usage is TRBV11-2 and J usage is TRBJ2-1, with TRBD2 matching over 7 bases. With 1 base clipped from V and 0 bases from J, the junction kept 6 bases outside the gene matches. Per germline, CDR1 SGHAT and CDR2 FQNNGV. The CDR3 runs to 17 residues. DNA of the CDR3: TGTGCCAGCAGCTTAGTCGGGGGGACCCGCTCCTACAATGAGCAGTTCTTC. The encoded protein is CASSLVGGTRSYNEQFF.

The sample holds a few counts of this clonotype. The chain has TRBV10-3 and TRBJ2-2; maybe TRBD2 (6 bases). The V gene's germline CDR1 is ENHRY and CDR2 SYGVKD. The CDR3 spans 11 residues. V lost 11 bases to trimming and J lost 4 bases, with 8 bases between them. The chain's CDR3 is CAVGGTGELFF. The CDR3 nucleotides are TGTGCCGTCGGGGGCACCGGGGAGCTGTTTTTT.

This clonotype was seen repeatedly, ten times or more. The chain links TRBV10-3 to TRBJ1-5, with a tentative D call TRBD1 (6 bases). CDR3 size: 15 residues. Germline values: CDR1 ENHRY, CDR2 SYGVKD. V was shortened by 3 bases and J by 3 bases, with 12 bases between the two germline ends. DNA of the CDR3: TGTGCCATCAGTGATATACAGGGACTCAATCAGCCCCAGCATTTT. Translated, it gives CAISDIQGLNQPQHF.

This clonotype came up many times. The rearrangement uses TRBV11-2 and TRBJ2-3, with D uncertain. Germline assignment: CDR1 SGHAT and CDR2 FQNNGV. CDR3 length equals 13 residues. Trimming pared 1 base from V and 2 bases from J, leaving 4 bases between. The CDR3 bases are TGTGCCAGCAGCTTAGCTAACACAGATACGCAGTATTTT. Protein sequence: CASSLANTDTQYF.

The V call is TRBV25-1, the J call TRBJ1-1; no definite D call. Germline assignment: CDR1 MGHDK and CDR2 SYGVNS. The CDR3 consists of 12 residues. With 2 bases removed from V and 7 bases from J, the gap between germline ends came to 8 bases. For the CDR3, the DNA is TGTGCCAGCAGTGAAGAGCCGTTTGAAGCTTTCTTT. Protein sequence: CASSEEPFEAFF.

This clonotype was detected many times. The rearrangement links TRBV6-2 or TRBV6-3 to TRBJ2-1; D gene uncertain. Trimming removed 0 bases at V and 6 bases at J, with 6 bases between. Germline lookup yields CDR1 MNHEY and CDR2 SVGEGT. The CDR3 totals 13 residues. CDR3 DNA sequence: TGTGCCAGCAGTTACTCTAGGACCAATGAGCAGTTCTTC. Translating it yields CASSYSRTNEQFF.

This clonotype was counted only a few times. This chain joins TRBV7-3 and TRBJ2-7, with D perhaps matching TRBD1 (5 bases). V lost 1 base and J lost 5, with 15 bases in between. The CDR3 contains 15 residues. Germline CDR1 reads SGHTA; CDR2 reads FQGTGA. CDR3 coding DNA: TGTGCCAGCAGCTTAATTGCTGCAGGGTCCCACGAGCAGTACTTC. Translation gives CASSLIAAGSHEQYF.

With respect to this clonotype: This may arise from a read error, as a much more abundant clone is one base away. The V call is TRBV4-3, the J call TRBJ2-5; tentative D call: TRBD1 (5 bases). This CDR3 region has 15 residues. V was pared by 0 bases and J by 10 bases, with 18 bases between. CDR1 is LGHNA and CDR2 is YSLEER in the germline V gene. The CDR3 DNA reads as TGCGCCAGCAGCCAAGATTCAGGGCAGGCTGTAGACCAGTACTTC. Its protein product is CASSQDSGQAVDQYF.

The chain combines TRBV6-2 or TRBV6-3 with TRBJ2-5; the match to TRBD2 covers 8 bases. The CDR3 runs 16 residues. V lost 6 bases to trimming and J lost 1 base; unmatched junction nucleotides: 10. Per the germline V gene, CDR1 is MNHEY and CDR2 is SVGEGT. CDR3 coding DNA: TGTGCCAGCAGCGGCGGGGGGACTTCCAGCCAAGAGACCCAGTACTTC. It is translated as CASSGGGTSSQETQYF.

This clonotype was counted between two and nine times. The V and J genes are TRBV5-1 and TRBJ1-3; 8 bases align to TRBD1. V was pared by 5 bases and J by 0 bases, with 7 bases of the junction left unmatched. The germline gives CDR1 SGHRS, CDR2 YFSETQ. The CDR3 length is 16 residues. In nucleotides, the CDR3 is TGCGCCAGCAGTTGGGAGGGACAGGACTCTGGAAACACCATATATTTT. This gives the protein CASSWEGQDSGNTIYF.

This clonotype was detected many times. The V gene is TRBV4-3, the J gene TRBJ1-1; TRBD1 matches 9 bases. CDR1 is LGHNA, CDR2 YSLEER, per germline. The trim removed 0 bases at V and 3 bases at J, leaving 2 bases unmatched. This CDR3 contains 15 residues. Written as DNA, the CDR3 is TGCGCCAGCAGCCAAGATCGGGACAGGGACACTGAAGCTTTCTTT. Its translation is CASSQDRDRDTEAFF.

This clonotype has a count of ten or more. V gene TRBV10-2 combines with J gene TRBJ2-7, with D perhaps TRBD1 (6 bases). V lost 6 bases and J 3 bases, leaving 9 bases between the germline ends. From germline, CDR1 is WSHSY and CDR2 SAAADI. This CDR3 contains 12 residues. CDR3 DNA: TGCGCCAGCAGCTCGGACAGCTACGAGCAGTACTTC. It specifies CASSSDSYEQYF.

The J gene is TRBJ1-5, the V gene TRBV7-8; 9 nucleotides align to TRBD1. Germline V CDR1 and CDR2: SGHVS, FQNEAQ. V dropped 1 base and J dropped 0; count of bases not matched to a gene: 4. The CDR3 is made up of 17 amino acids. This chain's CDR3 is CASSLVGQGYSNQPQHF. The CDR3 DNA sequence: TGTGCCAGCAGCTTAGTGGGACAGGGCTATAGCAATCAGCCCCAGCATTTT.

The CDR3 loop is CAIMGQSGNEQFF. As DNA, the CDR3 is TGTGCCATCATGGGACAGTCTGGCAATGAGCAGTTCTTC. The chain has TRBV10-3 and TRBJ2-1; 7 bases map to TRBD1. V dropped 7 bases and J dropped 6; count of bases not matched to a gene: 6. The CDR3 totals 13 residues. The V gene's germline CDR1 is ENHRY and CDR2 SYGVKD.

The chain links TRBV4-2 to TRBJ2-7; tentatively, D is TRBD2 (6 bases). Germline V gene lookup returns CDR1 LGHNA and CDR2 YNFKEQ. V was pared by 0 bases and J by 3 bases, with 12 bases between. The CDR3 has 15 amino acids. Written as DNA, the CDR3 is TGTGCCAGCAGCCAAGACCGGGACTCGCACTACGAGCAGTACTTC. It yields the protein CASSQDRDSHYEQYF.